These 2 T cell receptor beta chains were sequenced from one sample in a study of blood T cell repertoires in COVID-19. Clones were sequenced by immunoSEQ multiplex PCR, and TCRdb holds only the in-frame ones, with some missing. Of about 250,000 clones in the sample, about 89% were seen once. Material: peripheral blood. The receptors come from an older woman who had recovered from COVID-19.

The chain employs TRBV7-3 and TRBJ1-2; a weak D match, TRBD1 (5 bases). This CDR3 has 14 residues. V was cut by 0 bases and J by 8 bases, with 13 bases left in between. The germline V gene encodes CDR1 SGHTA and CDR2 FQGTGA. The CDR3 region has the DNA TGTGCCAGCAGCTTAACCGGGGCGCGGGGCGGCTACACCTTC. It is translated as CASSLTGARGGYTF.

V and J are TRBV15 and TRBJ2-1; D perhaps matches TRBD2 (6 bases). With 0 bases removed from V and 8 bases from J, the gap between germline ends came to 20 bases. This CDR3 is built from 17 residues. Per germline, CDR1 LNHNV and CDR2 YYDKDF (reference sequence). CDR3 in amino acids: CATSRESAATSSHEQFF. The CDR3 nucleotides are TGTGCCACCAGCAGAGAGTCTGCCGCCACTAGCTCCCATGAGCAGTTCTTC.